This TCR beta chain appears in the sequencing data of a study of cytomegalovirus exposure and HLA in healthy donors. V trimming: 7 bases; J trimming: 3 bases; junction bases outside the gene matches: 17. The CDR3 is 17 amino acids. CDR1 is SQVTM and CDR2 is ANQGSEA in the germline V gene. The study's findings and limits: Later work found most CMV-associated TCR beta chains apparently HLA-restricted. In vitro experiments confirmed that a few CMV-associated chains were specific for CMV antigens.

On this clone: Its antigen is not identified.

Both 60 Vbeta primers and 13 Jbeta primers went into the PCR. Method: immunoSEQ multiplex PCR; TCRdb's copy keeps in-frame clones and lacks some. The sample consists of fewer than 65,000 clones, 70% to 90% of them appearing once. This clonotype was sampled from a man younger than 35 in good health and CMV-seronegative. Sequences were obtained from PBMCs. The chain employs TRBV29-1 and TRBJ1-2; 10 bases are a match to TRBD1. Here the CDR3 reads CSAAHVGQGKADYGYTF. The CDR3 coding sequence is TGCAGCGCTGCGCATGTGGGACAGGGGAAAGCTGACTATGGCTACACCTTC.